Presented here are 29 T cell receptor beta chains from one specimen sequenced in a study of shared clonotypes between healthy human individuals (dated by TCRdb to about 2020). Receptor libraries were prepared by the immunoSEQ multiplex PCR assay. TCRdb stores this immuneACCESS table with in-frame sequences only. Part of the clones is absent; in the studies checked, under half of the shortfall reflects unresolved V genes, and no reason is known for the rest. The sample records a few million clones, about 92% of which are singletons. 0.39% of the sample belongs to the ten largest clones. The sequenced material came from naive CD4+ T cells from PBMCs. Explained via the paper, the cell subset or site label denotes: CD45RA+ positively selected. Every receptor here comes from a man between 18 and 35 years old in good health. Some clones in this sample may be carry-over from other donors' samples.

J is TRBJ1-4 and V is TRBV5-8, with a tentative D call TRBD1 (6 bases). The CDR3 is 18 residues long. Trimming pared 0 bases from V and 8 bases from J, leaving 23 bases between. Per the germline V gene, CDR1 is SGHTS and CDR2 is YDEGEE. The CDR3 sequence: CASSLAPAGHGGGEKLFF. The DNA for the CDR3 is TGTGCCAGCAGCTTGGCCCCGGCAGGCCACGGCGGGGGCGAAAAACTGTTTTTT.

The chain links TRBV6-1 to TRBJ2-6, with D unresolved. Germline values: CDR1 MNHNS, CDR2 SASEGT. The CDR3 runs to 16 residues. Trimming cost V 4 bases and J 2 bases, with 12 bases left between them. The CDR3 spells CASSGSLSPGANVLTF. The DNA for the CDR3 is TGTGCCAGCAGTGGAAGTTTGTCTCCTGGGGCCAACGTCCTGACTTTC.

The rearrangement joins TRBV28 to TRBJ1-4, with D hard to call. The germline V and J ends were trimmed by 8 bases and 8 bases, with 12 bases remaining between them. CDR3 length: 12 residues. Germline V gives CDR1 MDHEN, CDR2 SYDVKM. The CDR3 reads CASSGRVEKLFF. The DNA of the CDR3 is TGTGCCAGCTCCGGTCGTGTGGAAAAACTGTTTTTT.

J is TRBJ2-1 and V is TRBV6-1, with D possibly called TRBD1 or TRBD2 (5 bases each). Trimming removed 5 bases from V and 0 bases from J, with 11 bases in between. Per the germline V gene, CDR1 is MNHNS and CDR2 is SASEGT. The CDR3 covers 15 residues. For the CDR3, the DNA is TGTGCCAGCAGTTTTCGGGGACGCTCCTACAATGAGCAGTTCTTC. Protein sequence: CASSFRGRSYNEQFF.

The chain employs TRBV7-8 and TRBJ2-5; 7 bases are shared with TRBD1. The CDR3 runs 15 residues. Losses at the gene ends were 1 base for V and 1 base for J; bases not matched to a gene: 3. The germline V gene has CDR1 SGHVS and CDR2 FQNEAQ. CDR3 coding DNA: TGTGCCAGCAGCTTAGACAGGGGTCCCCAAGAGACCCAGTACTTC. It yields the protein CASSLDRGPQETQYF.

This CDR3 reads CAWSVRTSINQPQHF. The CDR3, as DNA: TGTGCCTGGAGTGTACGGACTTCGATCAATCAGCCCCAGCATTTT. The chain employs TRBV30 and TRBJ1-5; no clear D gene. The CDR3 loop spans 15 amino acids. CDR1 is GTSNPN, CDR2 SVGIG, per germline (reference sequence). With 0 bases removed from V and 3 bases from J, the gap between germline ends came to 12 bases.

The chain joins TRBV4-2 to TRBJ2-1; 11 bases agree with TRBD2. The CDR3 is 15 amino acids. After removal of 4 bases from V and 5 bases from J, the junction contained 4 bases not matched to a gene. Germline values: CDR1 LGHNA, CDR2 YNFKEQ. The CDR3 DNA sequence: TGTGCCAGCAGCCGGCGACTAGCGGGAAACAATGAGCAGTTCTTC. Its protein is CASSRRLAGNNEQFF.

DNA of the CDR3: TGTGCCAGCAGCTTCTTTCAGGGGACGAACACCGGGGAGCTGTTTTTT. Protein product: CASSFFQGTNTGELFF. V and J are TRBV5-5 and TRBJ2-2; possibly TRBD1 for D (6 bases). Per germline, CDR1 SGHKS and CDR2 YYEKEE (reference sequence). Trimming took off 2 bases at V and 0 bases at J, with 11 bases between the two ends. The CDR3 is made up of 16 amino acids.

DNA of the CDR3: TGCGCCAGCAGCTTCGGGACTAGCGGGAGGTGGTCGGGGGCAGATACGCAGTATTTT. Translation gives CASSFGTSGRWSGADTQYF. The chain uses TRBV5-1 and TRBJ2-3, with 15 bases aligning to TRBD2. Germline CDR1 SGHRS, CDR2 YFSETQ. The CDR3 runs 19 residues. The junction had 11 bases not matched to a gene; V was cut back by 2 bases and J by 4 bases.

The chain combines TRBV30 with TRBJ2-5; TRBD1 agrees at 9 bases. Trimming removed 4 bases from V and 2 bases from J; junction bases left unmatched: 5. This CDR3 comprises 14 residues. Looked up from germline, CDR1 is GTSNPN and CDR2 is SVGIG (reference sequence). The CDR3 DNA reads as TGTGCCTGGACTTCTGGGACAGGGCAAGAGACCCAGTACTTC. Translated: CAWTSGTGQETQYF.

With regard to this clone: Within the sample, other DNA sequences also encode this same CDR3. This chain links TRBV29-1 with TRBJ2-3, with D hard to call. CDR1 SQVTM and CDR2 ANQGSEA come from the germline V gene. V shed 3 bases and J shed 0 bases, with 4 bases lying between them. The CDR3 has 12 amino acids. The CDR3 protein is CSVDPSTDTQYF. The CDR3 bases are TGCAGCGTTGACCCCAGCACAGATACGCAGTATTTT.

The V and J genes are TRBV6-5 and TRBJ2-5, with D unresolved. CDR1 MNHEY and CDR2 SVGAGI come from the germline V gene. This CDR3 comprises 13 residues. The V and J ends lost 7 bases and 5 bases respectively, with 14 bases between them. Written as DNA, the CDR3 is TGTGCCAGCACCTACACGGATGGTGAGACCCAGTACTTC. It codes for CASTYTDGETQYF.

The chain combines TRBV9 with TRBJ2-5; 14 positions match TRBD2. After removal of 4 bases from V and 5 bases from J, the junction contained 19 bases not matched to a gene. Looked up from germline, CDR1 is SGDLS and CDR2 is YYNGEE. The CDR3 is made up of 20 amino acids. CDR3 in amino acids: CASSPRLGGGTSGRHETQYF. Here the CDR3 DNA reads TGTGCCAGCAGCCCTAGGCTAGGAGGGGGGACTAGCGGGAGACATGAGACCCAGTACTTC.

The CDR3 region has the DNA TGCGCCAGCAGCAAGGATCAGGGGACAGATACGCAGTATTTT. Its translation is CASSKDQGTDTQYF. This chain links TRBV10-2 with TRBJ2-3; D might be TRBD1 (6 bases). From germline, CDR1 is WSHSY and CDR2 SAAADI. The length of the CDR3 is 14 residues. Deletions cut 6 bases from V and 3 bases from J, with 13 bases between.

V usage is TRBV7-2 and J usage is TRBJ2-2, with a tentative D call TRBD1 (5 bases). Germline loops: CDR1 SGHTA, CDR2 FQGNSA. This CDR3 has 17 residues. Between the trimmed V and J ends, which lost 3 bases and 6 bases, there was a span of 20 bases. The CDR3 loop reads CASSFRTPSLGAGELFF. The CDR3 DNA follows: TGTGCCAGCAGCTTTAGGACCCCGAGCCTAGGGGCCGGGGAGCTGTTTTTT.

The V and J genes are TRBV6-5 and TRBJ2-2, with D tentatively TRBD2 (6 bases). From germline, CDR1 is MNHEY and CDR2 SVGAGI. V was shortened by 5 bases and J by 2 bases, with 12 bases between the two germline ends. The CDR3 runs 15 residues. CDR3 amino acids: CASSMWGLNTGELFF. The CDR3 DNA is TGTGCCAGCAGTATGTGGGGACTTAACACCGGGGAGCTGTTTTTT.

This chain uses TRBV28 with TRBJ2-7, with 9 bases matching TRBD1. Germline CDR1 is MDHEN and CDR2 is SYDVKM. The CDR3 is 16 amino acids. Trimming took 2 bases from V and 4 from J; bases not matched to a gene: 9. The DNA for the CDR3 is TGTGCCAGCAGTTTAGGCCCTCCGACAGGGGGTTACGAGCAGTACTTC. This translates into CASSLGPPTGGYEQYF. The whole variable domain, filled in from reference TRBV28 and TRBJ2-7, reads DVKVTQSSRYLVKRTGEKVFLECVQDMDHENMFWYRQDPGLGLRLIYFSYDVKMKEKGDIPEGYSVSREKKERFSLILESASTNQTSMYLCASSLGPPTGGYEQYFGPGTRLTVT.

The rearrangement joins TRBV5-4 to TRBJ1-1; 7 bases line up with TRBD1. The CDR3 extends over 12 amino acids. With 0 bases clipped from V and 12 bases from J, the junction kept 5 bases outside the gene matches. Germline loops: CDR1 SGHNT, CDR2 YYREEE (reference sequence). The CDR3 spells CASSLAQGETFF. CDR3 in DNA: TGTGCCAGCAGCTTGGCTCAGGGGGAAACTTTCTTT.

J is TRBJ2-7 and V is TRBV28; weak D call: TRBD2 (5 bases). The V gene lost 7 bases and the J gene lost 6 bases, with 13 bases spanning the gap. The CDR3 has 12 amino acids. Germline V CDR1 and CDR2: MDHEN, SYDVKM. The CDR3 DNA reads TGTGCCAGCACCCCGGCGGGCGGCGAGCAGTACTTC. As protein: CASTPAGGEQYF.

The rearrangement joins TRBV7-9 to TRBJ2-7; tentatively, D is TRBD1 (5 bases). Germline values: CDR1 SEHNR, CDR2 FQNEAQ (reference sequence). CDR3 length equals 13 residues. Trimming pared 1 base from V and 3 bases from J, leaving 7 bases between. The CDR3 loop reads CASSLGQRYEQYF. The CDR3 region has the DNA TGTGCCAGCAGCTTAGGACAGCGCTACGAGCAGTACTTC.

The chain uses TRBV7-8 and TRBJ2-1; D might be TRBD2 (5 bases). V dropped 5 bases and J dropped 0 bases, with 14 bases sitting between them. This CDR3 spans 16 amino acids. The germline gives CDR1 SGHVS, CDR2 FQNEAQ. This chain's CDR3 is CASSTRPLSSYNEQFF. The CDR3 bases are TGTGCCAGCAGCACTAGACCGCTTAGCTCCTACAATGAGCAGTTCTTC.

The chain combines TRBV5-1 with TRBJ2-7, with TRBD2 matching over 7 bases. The germline V gene encodes CDR1 SGHRS and CDR2 YFSETQ. The CDR3 contains 18 residues. With 0 bases clipped from V and 0 bases from J, the junction kept 12 bases outside the gene matches. The CDR3: CASSLAPSSGGSSYEQYF. The CDR3 nucleotides read TGCGCCAGCAGCTTGGCCCCTAGTTCGGGAGGTAGCTCCTACGAGCAGTACTTC.

About this clone itself: Other nucleotide sequences in the sample specify the same CDR3. The J gene is TRBJ2-7, the V gene TRBV18; 9 bases line up with TRBD1. Germline V gives CDR1 KGHSH, CDR2 LQKENI. The CDR3 has 15 residues. V shed 6 bases, J shed 4 bases, and the junction held 10 bases outside the gene matches. The DNA for the CDR3 is TGTGCCAGCTCTCCCGGACAGGGGTTGGCATACGAGCAGTACTTC. Translation: CASSPGQGLAYEQYF.

V gene TRBV2 combines with J gene TRBJ2-7; the D gene could be TRBD1 or TRBD2 (5 bases each). With 7 bases removed from V and 2 bases from J, the gap between germline ends came to 15 bases. Looked up from germline, CDR1 is SNHLY and CDR2 is FYNNEI. The CDR3 has 14 amino acids. The DNA for the CDR3 is TGTGCCAGCAAGCTAGGGACCCCAACCTACGAGCAGTACTTC. Its translation: CASKLGTPTYEQYF.

The chain carries TRBV27 and TRBJ2-5; D could derive from TRBD1 or TRBD2 (5 bases each). Germline CDR1 reads MNHEY; CDR2 reads SMNVEV (reference sequence). V shed 4 bases and J shed 1 base, with 13 bases lying between them. The CDR3 has 15 amino acids. The CDR3 nucleotides are TGTGCCAGCAGTTCGGCGGCAGGGACCCAAGAGACCCAGTACTTC. Its protein product is CASSSAAGTQETQYF.

The CDR3: CSVKGLAGLYEQYF. In DNA, the CDR3 is TGCAGCGTGAAGGGACTAGCGGGATTGTACGAGCAGTACTTC. V and J are TRBV29-1 and TRBJ2-5, with 13 bases aligning to TRBD2. The J call may not be correct, given that the DNA end is closer to TRBJ2-7. The germline V gene encodes CDR1 SQVTM and CDR2 ANQGSEA. The CDR3 contains 14 residues.

The chain joins TRBV29-1 to TRBJ2-5; the D gene is possibly TRBD1 (5 bases). The end of the DNA fits TRBJ2-7 better, so the J call may be wrong. This CDR3 comprises 12 residues. The V gene's germline CDR1 is SQVTM and CDR2 ANQGSEA. The CDR3 protein is CSVDSGSYEQYF. In DNA form, the CDR3 reads TGCAGCGTTGATTCAGGGTCCTACGAGCAGTACTTC.

The chain carries TRBV28 and TRBJ1-3; D remains ambiguous. The V end was cut by 5 bases, the J end by 2 bases, with 19 bases between. The CDR3 consists of 17 residues. Germline assignment: CDR1 MDHEN and CDR2 SYDVKM. This CDR3 is CASSPPPPGSAGNTIYF. In nucleotides, the CDR3 is TGTGCCAGCAGTCCCCCTCCTCCGGGTTCAGCTGGAAACACCATATATTTT.

The J gene is TRBJ2-1, the V gene TRBV25-1, with D perhaps matching TRBD1 or TRBD2 (5 bases each). The V gene's germline CDR1 is MGHDK and CDR2 SYGVNS. This CDR3 comprises 12 residues. Trimming removed 8 bases at V and 4 bases at J, with 9 bases between. The CDR3 region has the DNA TGTGCCAGCTGGGACGGATACAATGAGCAGTTCTTC. This translates into CASWDGYNEQFF.